These 17 T cell receptor beta chains were all obtained from the same sample, sequenced in a study of identical twins. TCRdb re-analysed the 5' RACE reads in MiXCR, keeping a single row per CDR3 protein. This table holds roughly 490,000 distinct CDR3 sequences, 13% to 15% found once. The same data also went into a second study, on yellow fever vaccine responses in identical twins.

The source material was CD4+ T cells sorted from blood. The origin of the receptors is a woman under 30 in good health.

The CDR3 DNA is TGTGCCAGCAGCTTAGCAATCCTAGCGCATGAGCAGTACTTC. Residues: CASSLAILAHEQYF. The rearrangement links TRBV7-2 to TRBJ2-7; weak D call: TRBD2 (6 bases). The CDR3 is made up of 14 amino acids. Trimming stripped 0 bases from V and 7 bases from J, with 13 bases between. Looked up from germline, CDR1 is SGHTA and CDR2 is FQGNSA.

There are many counts of this clonotype. J is TRBJ1-2 and V is TRBV4-2; no clear D. The germline V gene has CDR1 LGHNA and CDR2 YNFKEQ. This CDR3 is 17 amino acids long. The V end lost 1 base, the J end lost 0 bases, and 15 bases lay between the germline ends. CDR3 sequence (DNA): TGTGCCAGCAGCCAAGTGGCCAGCTACTTAGCTAACTATGGCTACACCTTC. This translates into CASSQVASYLANYGYTF.

This clonotype was seen a few times. This rearrangement joins TRBV6-1 to TRBJ2-6, with D unresolved. The V gene lost 8 bases and the J gene lost 0 bases, with 5 bases spanning the gap. CDR1 is MNHNS, CDR2 SASEGT, per germline. This CDR3 is 13 amino acids long. In DNA, the CDR3 is TGTGCCAGCGCGTCCTCTGGGGCCAACGTCCTGACTTTC. It specifies CASASSGANVLTF.

This chain joins TRBV28 and TRBJ2-5; no clear D. The CDR3 length is 15 residues. V lost 3 bases and J 5 bases, leaving 16 bases between the germline ends. CDR1 is MDHEN, CDR2 SYDVKM, per germline. In nucleotides, the CDR3 is TGTGCCAGCAGTTTTATCGGAAAAGCCAGGGAGACCCAGTACTTC. Its translation: CASSFIGKARETQYF.

This chain uses TRBV7-2 with TRBJ2-4; D not certain. Germline V gives CDR1 SGHTA, CDR2 FQGNSA. This CDR3 comprises 13 residues. V shed 5 bases and J shed 0 bases, with 5 bases lying between them. CDR3 bases: TGTGCCAGCAGCGAGATAGCCAAAAACATTCAGTACTTC. Translated: CASSEIAKNIQYF.

This clonotype was counted only a few times. A read error may account for a junction end that differs from germline. CDR3 sequence: CASSLDGTSYNEQFF. CDR3 in DNA: TGTGCCAGCAGCTTAGACGGGACATCCTACAATGAGCAGTTCTTC. The rearrangement uses TRBV5-1 and TRBJ2-1, with a tentative D call TRBD1 (6 bases). The CDR3 is 15 residues long. Germline V gene lookup returns CDR1 SGHRS and CDR2 YFSETQ.

This clonotype has ten or more counts. The chain has TRBV27 and TRBJ2-2, with 9 bases lining up with TRBD1. This CDR3 comprises 16 residues. Germline V CDR1 and CDR2: MNHEY, SMNVEV (reference sequence). The J segment lost 0 bases and the V segment lost 5 bases, leaving 4 bases of the junction unmatched. CDR3 nucleotide sequence: TGTGCCAGCAGTCTGGGACAGGGCCCGAACACCGGGGAGCTGTTTTTT. Its protein is CASSLGQGPNTGELFF.

As concerns this clonotype: This could be a read error, since a much larger clone is one nucleotide away. The chain uses TRBV5-1 and TRBJ2-3; TRBD2 is a possible D gene (6 bases). Trimming cost V 4 bases and J 2 bases, with 14 bases left between them. The CDR3 totals 15 residues. Germline V gene lookup returns CDR1 SGHRS and CDR2 YFSETQ. CDR3 coding DNA: TGCGCCAGCAGCGGAGCGGGTTCTCTCACAGATACGCAGTATTTT. Protein product: CASSGAGSLTDTQYF.

This clonotype was detected a few times. The chain joins TRBV3-1 to TRBJ1-1; D remains ambiguous. CDR1 and CDR2 (germline): LGHDT, YNNKEL (reference sequence). Trimming shortened V by 1 base and J by 6 bases, and 6 bases separated the two germline ends. This CDR3 is 12 amino acids long. CDR3 in amino acids: CASSQVESEAFF. The CDR3 DNA reads TGTGCCAGCAGCCAAGTAGAGTCTGAAGCTTTCTTT.

This clonotype was observed a handful of times. V usage is TRBV29-1 and J usage is TRBJ2-7; the D is unclear. The length of the CDR3 is 13 residues. V dropped 3 bases and J dropped 4 bases, with 13 bases sitting between them. In germline, CDR1 is SQVTM, CDR2 ANQGSEA. The DNA of the CDR3 is TGCAGCGTTGAGTCTAGGATTACGTACGAGCAGTACTTC. It specifies CSVESRITYEQYF.

A few counts support this clonotype. J is TRBJ2-7 and V is TRBV6-1; 10 positions agree with TRBD2. V shed 5 bases and J 6 bases; nucleotides not matched to a gene: 4. The CDR3 has 13 amino acids. Germline V lookup: CDR1 MNHNS, CDR2 SASEGT. This CDR3 reads CASSQRLAGEQYF. The CDR3 DNA follows: TGTGCCAGCAGTCAGAGACTAGCGGGCGAGCAGTACTTC.

This clonotype was seen a few times. The genes are TRBV7-2 and TRBJ2-3, with 8 bases that match TRBD2. Germline V gives CDR1 SGHTA, CDR2 FQGNSA. The CDR3 covers 14 residues. After removal of 3 bases from V and 6 bases from J, the junction contained 5 bases not matched to a gene. The CDR3 region has the DNA TGTGCCAGCAGCTTCGGCGGGAGGTTTGATACGCAGTATTTT. Translated, it gives CASSFGGRFDTQYF.

This clonotype has just a few counts. The chain employs TRBV7-9 and TRBJ2-1, with 14 nucleotides matching TRBD2. The J segment lost 11 bases and the V segment lost 7 bases, leaving 13 bases of the junction unmatched. Per germline, CDR1 SEHNR and CDR2 FQNEAQ (reference sequence). The CDR3 runs to 16 residues. For the CDR3, the DNA is TGTGCCAGCACCCCCCCTTCCGGGACTAGCGGGGGTCAGCAGTTCTTC. Translating gives CASTPPSGTSGGQQFF. The full variable domain, its missing parts supplied by reference TRBV7-9 and TRBJ2-1, is DTGVSQNPRHKITKRGQNVTFRCDPISEHNRLYWYRQTLGQGPEFLTYFQNEAQLEKSRLLSDRFSAERPKGSFSTLEIQRTEQGDSAMYLCASTPPSGTSGGQQFFGPGTRLTVL.

In its sample, this clonotype was seen a few times. This rearrangement joins TRBV11-2 to TRBJ2-3, with D uncertain. The CDR3 has 13 amino acids. V was cut by 8 bases and J by 4 bases, with 13 bases left in between. CDR1 is SGHAT and CDR2 is FQNNGV in the germline V gene. The CDR3 DNA sequence: TGTGCCAGCCGACTCCTAGGCGCAGATACGCAGTATTTT. It translates to CASRLLGADTQYF.

The chain employs TRBV7-2 and TRBJ1-6; TRBD1 aligns across 8 bases. V trimming: 4 bases; J trimming: 8 bases; junction bases outside the gene matches: 10. CDR3 size: 16 residues. Germline loops: CDR1 SGHTA, CDR2 FQGNSA. This chain's CDR3 is CASSSRWAGGHSPLHF. The CDR3 DNA reads TGTGCCAGCAGCTCCCGCTGGGCAGGGGGCCATTCACCCCTCCACTTT.

The chain joins TRBV7-8 to TRBJ2-2, with D maybe TRBD2 (6 bases). The CDR3 loop spans 16 amino acids. V was clipped by 1 base and J by 5 bases, with 14 bases between them. Germline V gene sequence: CDR1 SGHVS, CDR2 FQNEAQ. The CDR3 region is CASSLVAAERTGELFF. CDR3 in DNA: TGTGCCAGCAGCTTAGTAGCGGCGGAACGGACCGGGGAGCTGTTTTTT. Full variable domain (outside the CDR3, taken from reference TRBV7-8 and TRBJ2-2): GAGVSQSPRYKVAKRGQDVALRCDPISGHVSLFWYQQALGQGPEFLTYFQNEAQLDKSGLPSDRFFAERPEGSVSTLKIQRTQQEDSAVYLCASSLVAAERTGELFFGEGSRLTVL.

The V call is TRBV7-8, the J call TRBJ1-2; tentative D call: TRBD1 (5 bases). The CDR3 contains 13 residues. V was shortened by 1 base and J by 8 bases, with 11 bases between the two germline ends. Looked up from germline, CDR1 is SGHVS and CDR2 is FQNEAQ. CDR3 coding DNA: TGTGCCAGCAGCTTAGGCATCAGGGCCGGCTACACCTTC. This encodes CASSLGIRAGYTF.